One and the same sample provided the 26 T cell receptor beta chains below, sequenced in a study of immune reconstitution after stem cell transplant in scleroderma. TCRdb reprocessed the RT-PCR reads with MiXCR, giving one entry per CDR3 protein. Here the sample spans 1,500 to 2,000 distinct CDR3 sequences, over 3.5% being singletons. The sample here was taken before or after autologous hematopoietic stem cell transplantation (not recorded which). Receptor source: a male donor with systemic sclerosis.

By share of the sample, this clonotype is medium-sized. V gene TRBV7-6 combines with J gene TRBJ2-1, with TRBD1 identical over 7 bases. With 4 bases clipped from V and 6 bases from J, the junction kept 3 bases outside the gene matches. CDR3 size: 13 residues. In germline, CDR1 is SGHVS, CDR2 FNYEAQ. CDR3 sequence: CASSWGQLNEQFF. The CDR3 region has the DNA TGTGCCAGCAGCTGGGGACAGCTCAATGAGCAGTTCTTC. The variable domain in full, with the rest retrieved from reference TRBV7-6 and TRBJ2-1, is GAGVSQSPRYKVTKRGQDVALRCDPISGHVSLYWYRQALGQGPEFLTYFNYEAQQDKSGLPNDRFSAERPEGSISTLTIQRTEQRDSAMYRCASSWGQLNEQFFGPGTRLTVL.

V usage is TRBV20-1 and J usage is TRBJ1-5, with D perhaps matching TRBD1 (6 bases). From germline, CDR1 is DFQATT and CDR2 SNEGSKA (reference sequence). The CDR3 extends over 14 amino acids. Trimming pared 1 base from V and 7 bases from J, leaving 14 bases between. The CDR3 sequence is CSARGGGRGQPQHF. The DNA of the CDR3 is TGCAGTGCTAGAGGGGGGGGCAGGGGACAGCCCCAGCATTTT.

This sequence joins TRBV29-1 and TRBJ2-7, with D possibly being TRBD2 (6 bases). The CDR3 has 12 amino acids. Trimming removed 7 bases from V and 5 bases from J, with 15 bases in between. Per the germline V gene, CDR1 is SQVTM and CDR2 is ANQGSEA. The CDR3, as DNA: TGCAGCGCCTTGTGGGGACTCAACGAGCAGTACTTC. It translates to CSALWGLNEQYF.

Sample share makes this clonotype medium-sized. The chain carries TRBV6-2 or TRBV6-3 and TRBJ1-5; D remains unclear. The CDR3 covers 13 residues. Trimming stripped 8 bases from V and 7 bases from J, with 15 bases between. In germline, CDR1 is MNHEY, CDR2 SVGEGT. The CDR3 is CASVKRAGQPQHF. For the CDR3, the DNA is TGTGCCAGCGTAAAGAGGGCCGGGCAGCCCCAGCATTTT.

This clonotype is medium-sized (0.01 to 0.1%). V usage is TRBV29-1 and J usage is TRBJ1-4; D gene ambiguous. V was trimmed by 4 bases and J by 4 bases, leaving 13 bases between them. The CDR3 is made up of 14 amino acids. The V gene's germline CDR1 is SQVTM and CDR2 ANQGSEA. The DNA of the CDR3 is TGCAGCGTTGTAGGCTGGGGAGATAATGAAAAACTGTTTTTT. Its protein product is CSVVGWGDNEKLFF.

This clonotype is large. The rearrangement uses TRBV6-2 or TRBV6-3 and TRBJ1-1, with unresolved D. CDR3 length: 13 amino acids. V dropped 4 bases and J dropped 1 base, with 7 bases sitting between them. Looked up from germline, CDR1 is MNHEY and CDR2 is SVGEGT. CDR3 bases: TGTGCCAGCAGTTTAACAGAGAACACTGAAGCTTTCTTT. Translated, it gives CASSLTENTEAFF.

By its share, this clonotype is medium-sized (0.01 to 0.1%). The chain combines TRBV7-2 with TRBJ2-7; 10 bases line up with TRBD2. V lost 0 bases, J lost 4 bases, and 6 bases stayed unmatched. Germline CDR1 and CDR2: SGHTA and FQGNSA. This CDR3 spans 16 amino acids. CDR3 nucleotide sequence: TGTGCCAGCAGCTTAGCAGGAGCGGGGGGGGATTACGAGCAGTACTTC. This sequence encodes CASSLAGAGGDYEQYF.

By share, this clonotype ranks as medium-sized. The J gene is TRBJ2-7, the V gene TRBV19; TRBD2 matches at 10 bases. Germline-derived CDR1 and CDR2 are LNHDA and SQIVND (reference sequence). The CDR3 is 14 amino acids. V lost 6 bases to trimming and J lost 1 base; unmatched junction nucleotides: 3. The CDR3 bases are TGTGCCAGTAGCCCGGGACTAGCGTCCTACGAGCAGTACTTC. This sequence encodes CASSPGLASYEQYF.

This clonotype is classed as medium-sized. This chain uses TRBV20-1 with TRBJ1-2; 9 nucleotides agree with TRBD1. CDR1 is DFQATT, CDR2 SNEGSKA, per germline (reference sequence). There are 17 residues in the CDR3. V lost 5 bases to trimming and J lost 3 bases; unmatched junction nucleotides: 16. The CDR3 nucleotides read TGCAGTGCTCTTCACCCTCCTGGGGACAGGGCATACTATGGCTACACCTTC. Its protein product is CSALHPPGDRAYYGYTF.

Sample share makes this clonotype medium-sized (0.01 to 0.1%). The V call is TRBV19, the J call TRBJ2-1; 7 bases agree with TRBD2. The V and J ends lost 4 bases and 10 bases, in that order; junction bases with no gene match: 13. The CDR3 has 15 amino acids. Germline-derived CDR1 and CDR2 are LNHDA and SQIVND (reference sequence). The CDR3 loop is CASSTLAAGEPEQFF. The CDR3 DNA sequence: TGTGCCAGTAGTACTCTAGCGGCGGGGGAACCCGAGCAGTTCTTC.

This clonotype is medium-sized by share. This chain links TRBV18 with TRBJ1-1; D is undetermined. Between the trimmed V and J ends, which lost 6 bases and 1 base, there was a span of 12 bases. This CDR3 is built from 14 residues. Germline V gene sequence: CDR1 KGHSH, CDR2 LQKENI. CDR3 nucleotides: TGTGCCAGCTCCCCCAGGTTAACGAACACTGAAGCTTTCTTT. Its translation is CASSPRLTNTEAFF. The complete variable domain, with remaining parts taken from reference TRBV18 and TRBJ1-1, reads NAGVMQNPRHLVRRRGQEARLRCSPMKGHSHVYWYRQLPEEGLKFMVYLQKENIIDESGMPKERFSAEFPKEGPSILRIQQVVRGDSAAYFCASSPRLTNTEAFFGQGTRLTVV.

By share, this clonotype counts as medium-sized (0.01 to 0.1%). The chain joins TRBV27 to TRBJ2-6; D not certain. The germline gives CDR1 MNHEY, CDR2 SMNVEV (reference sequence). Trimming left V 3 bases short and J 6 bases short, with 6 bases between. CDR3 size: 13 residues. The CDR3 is CASSFSPANVLTF. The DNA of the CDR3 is TGTGCCAGCAGTTTCTCCCCGGCCAACGTCCTGACTTTC.

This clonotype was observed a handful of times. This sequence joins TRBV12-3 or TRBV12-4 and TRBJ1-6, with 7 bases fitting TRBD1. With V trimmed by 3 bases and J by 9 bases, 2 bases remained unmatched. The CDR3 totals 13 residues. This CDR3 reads CASSLRQGSPLHF. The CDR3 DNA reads TGTGCCAGCAGTTTGAGACAGGGTTCACCCCTCCACTTT.

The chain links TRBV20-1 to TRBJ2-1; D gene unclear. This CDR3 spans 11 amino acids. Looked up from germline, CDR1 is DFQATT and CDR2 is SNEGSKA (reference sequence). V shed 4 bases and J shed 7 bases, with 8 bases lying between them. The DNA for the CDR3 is TGCAGTGCTACAAGCCTGAATGAGCAGTTCTTC. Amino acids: CSATSLNEQFF.

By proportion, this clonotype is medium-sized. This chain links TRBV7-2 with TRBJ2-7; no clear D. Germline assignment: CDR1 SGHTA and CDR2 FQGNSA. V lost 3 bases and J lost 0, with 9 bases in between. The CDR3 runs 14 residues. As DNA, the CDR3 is TGTGCCAGCAGCTTGATGGTTAGCTCCTACGAGCAGTACTTC. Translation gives CASSLMVSSYEQYF.

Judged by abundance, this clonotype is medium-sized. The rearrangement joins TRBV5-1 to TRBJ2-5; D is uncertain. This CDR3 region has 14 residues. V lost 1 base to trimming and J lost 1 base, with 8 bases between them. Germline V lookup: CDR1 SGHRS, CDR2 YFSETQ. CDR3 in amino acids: CASSLTDFQETQYF. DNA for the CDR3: TGCGCCAGCAGCTTGACGGATTTCCAAGAGACCCAGTACTTC.

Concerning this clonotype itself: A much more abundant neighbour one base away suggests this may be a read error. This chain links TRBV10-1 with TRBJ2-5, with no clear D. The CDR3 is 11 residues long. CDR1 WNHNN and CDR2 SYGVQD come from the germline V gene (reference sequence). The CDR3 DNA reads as TGCGCCAGCAGTGATTCAGAGACCCAGTGCTTC. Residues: CASSDSETQCF.

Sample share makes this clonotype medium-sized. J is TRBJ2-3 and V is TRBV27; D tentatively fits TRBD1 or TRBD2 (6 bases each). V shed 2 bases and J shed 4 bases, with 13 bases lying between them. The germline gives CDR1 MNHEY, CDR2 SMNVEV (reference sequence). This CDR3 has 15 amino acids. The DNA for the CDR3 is TGTGCCAGCAGTTTAGGGGGGCCTTTGTCAGATACGCAGTATTTT. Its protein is CASSLGGPLSDTQYF.

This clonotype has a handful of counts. The CDR3 loop is CSARQAGSTGELFF. DNA of the CDR3: TGCAGTGCTAGACAGGCCGGTAGCACCGGGGAGCTGTTTTTT. The rearrangement joins TRBV20-1 to TRBJ2-2; D uncertain. Trimming left V 2 bases short and J 4 bases short, with 11 bases between. The germline CDR1 and CDR2 sequences are DFQATT and SNEGSKA (reference sequence). The CDR3 covers 14 residues.

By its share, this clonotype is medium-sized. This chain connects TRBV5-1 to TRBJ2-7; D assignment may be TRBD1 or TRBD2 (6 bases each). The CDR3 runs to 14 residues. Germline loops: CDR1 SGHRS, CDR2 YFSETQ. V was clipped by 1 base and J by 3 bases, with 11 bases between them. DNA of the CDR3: TGCGCCAGCAGCTTGAACGAGGGGGGCTACGAGCAGTACTTC. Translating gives CASSLNEGGYEQYF.

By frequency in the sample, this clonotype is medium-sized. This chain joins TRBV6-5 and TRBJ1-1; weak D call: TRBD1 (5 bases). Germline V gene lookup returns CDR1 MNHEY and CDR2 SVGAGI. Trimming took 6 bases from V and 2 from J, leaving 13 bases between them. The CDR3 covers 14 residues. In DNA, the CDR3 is TGTGCCAGCAGAACCAGGGCCGCAAACACTGAAGCTTTCTTT. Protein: CASRTRAANTEAFF.

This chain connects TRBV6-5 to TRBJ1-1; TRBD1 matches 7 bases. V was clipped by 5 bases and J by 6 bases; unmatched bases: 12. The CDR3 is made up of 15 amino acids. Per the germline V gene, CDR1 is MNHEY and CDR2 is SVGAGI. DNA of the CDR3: TGTGCCAGCAGTCAAAGACAGGGTGGAGGCCCTGAAGCTTTCTTT. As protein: CASSQRQGGGPEAFF.

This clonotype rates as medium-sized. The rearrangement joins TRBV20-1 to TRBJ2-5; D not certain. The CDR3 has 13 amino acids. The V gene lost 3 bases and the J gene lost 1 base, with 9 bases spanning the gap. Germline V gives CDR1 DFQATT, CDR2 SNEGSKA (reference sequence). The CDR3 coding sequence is TGCAGTGCTAGTATCCACACCCAAGAGACCCAGTACTTC. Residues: CSASIHTQETQYF.

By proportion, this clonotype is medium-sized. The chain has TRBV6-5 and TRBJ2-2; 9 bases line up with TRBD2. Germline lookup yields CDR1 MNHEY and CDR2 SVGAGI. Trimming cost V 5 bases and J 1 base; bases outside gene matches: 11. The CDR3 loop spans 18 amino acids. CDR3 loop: CASSPPRAGGGNTGELFF. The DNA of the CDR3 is TGTGCCAGCAGTCCTCCGCGCGCGGGGGGGGGGAACACCGGGGAGCTGTTTTTT.

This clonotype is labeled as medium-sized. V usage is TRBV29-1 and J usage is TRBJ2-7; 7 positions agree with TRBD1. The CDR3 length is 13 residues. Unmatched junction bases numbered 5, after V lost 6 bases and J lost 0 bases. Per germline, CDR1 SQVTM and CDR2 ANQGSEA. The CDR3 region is CSVVGQRSYEQYF. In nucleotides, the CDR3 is TGCAGCGTAGTGGGACAGCGCTCCTACGAGCAGTACTTC.

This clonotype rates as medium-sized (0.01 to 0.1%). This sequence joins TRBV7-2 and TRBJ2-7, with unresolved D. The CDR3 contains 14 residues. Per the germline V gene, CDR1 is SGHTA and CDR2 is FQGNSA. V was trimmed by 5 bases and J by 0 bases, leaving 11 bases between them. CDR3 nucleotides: TGTGCCAGCAGCCCCGGACGTAACTCCTACGAGCAGTACTTC. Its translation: CASSPGRNSYEQYF. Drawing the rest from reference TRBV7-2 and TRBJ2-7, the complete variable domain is GAGVSQSPSNKVTEKGKDVELRCDPISGHTALYWYRQSLGQGLEFLIYFQGNSAPDKSGLPSDRFSAERTGGSVSTLTIQRTQQEDSAVYLCASSPGRNSYEQYFGPGTRLTVT.